Following are 23 T cell receptor beta chains from one sample sequenced in a study of blood T cell repertoires in COVID-19. Sequencing used immunoSEQ multiplex PCR; TCRdb keeps in-frame clones, though not all of them. The sample has 200,000 to 250,000 clones, approximately 78% seen once; the top ten hold less than 9.5%. The sample taken for sequencing was peripheral blood. Receptor source: a woman older than 75 with COVID-19, enrolled during active disease.

The CDR3 loop reads CASSVGGAGVSTGELFF. The CDR3 bases are TGTGCCAGCAGCGTAGGAGGGGCGGGAGTGAGCACCGGGGAGCTGTTTTTT. The rearrangement uses TRBV9 and TRBJ2-2; 7 nucleotides align to TRBD2. Germline-derived CDR1 and CDR2 are SGDLS and YYNGEE. With V trimmed by 0 bases and J by 4 bases, 9 bases remained unmatched. This CDR3 contains 17 residues.

The genes are TRBV30 and TRBJ1-1; D uncertain. This CDR3 comprises 18 residues. The germline V gene encodes CDR1 GTSNPN and CDR2 SVGIG (reference sequence). The V end lost 1 base, the J end lost 5 bases, and 26 bases lay between the germline ends. The CDR3 DNA is TGTGCCTGGAGTGGATCCCAGGTCCTCTCCGCGGGGAGGACTGAAGCTTTCTTT. As protein: CAWSGSQVLSAGRTEAFF.

The chain employs TRBV6-5 and TRBJ2-7, with D possibly TRBD2 on 6 matching bases. V lost 8 bases, J lost 1 base, and 15 bases lay in between. The CDR3 is made up of 14 amino acids. The germline gives CDR1 MNHEY, CDR2 SVGAGI. CDR3 region: CASLSVAGSYEQYF. The CDR3 DNA is TGTGCCAGCCTTTCTGTTGCGGGATCCTACGAGCAGTACTTC.

The chain joins TRBV5-8 to TRBJ1-5, with D perhaps matching TRBD1 (5 bases). The V end lost 4 bases, the J end lost 5 bases, and 16 bases lay between the germline ends. Germline V gives CDR1 SGHTS, CDR2 YDEGEE. The CDR3 extends over 15 amino acids. CDR3 sequence reads: CASSLGKGADQPQHF. DNA for the CDR3: TGTGCCAGCAGCCTCGGCAAAGGGGCCGATCAGCCCCAGCATTTT. The full variable domain, with the rest looked up from reference TRBV5-8 and TRBJ1-5, is EAGVTQSPTHLIKTRGQQATLRCSPISGHTSVYWYQQALGLGLQFLLWYDEGEERNRGNFPPRFSGRQFPNYSSELNVNALELEDSALYLCASSLGKGADQPQHFGDGTRLSIL.

This clone was seen more than once but under ten times. The chain combines TRBV5-5 with TRBJ1-5; D is unresolved. This CDR3 is 18 amino acids long. V gave up 0 bases and J gave up 3 bases, with 19 bases separating them. Germline lookup yields CDR1 SGHKS and CDR2 YYEKEE (reference sequence). For the CDR3, the DNA is TGTGCCAGCAGCTTGGACAGTAGATCCGCTCTTTTCAATCAGCCCCAGCATTTT. This encodes CASSLDSRSALFNQPQHF.

This clone has a handful of counts. The chain couples TRBV19 to TRBJ1-2; TRBD1 aligns across 8 bases. CDR1 is LNHDA, CDR2 SQIVND, per germline (reference sequence). Trimming took 10 bases from V and 3 from J; bases not matched to a gene: 10. This CDR3 region has 14 residues. As DNA, the CDR3 is TGTGCCACCCAGGGTGAGGGACAGGACTATGGCTACACCTTC. Encoded protein: CATQGEGQDYGYTF.

V usage is TRBV3-1 (or the pseudogene TRBV3-2) and J usage is TRBJ2-5; D possibly corresponds to TRBD2 (6 bases). The germline gives CDR1 LGHDT, CDR2 YNNKEL (reference sequence). The length of the CDR3 is 15 residues. V lost 0 bases, J lost 5 bases, and 13 bases lay in between. The CDR3 is CASSQDLTGVETQYF. As DNA, the CDR3 is TGTGCCAGCAGCCAAGATCTAACGGGAGTGGAGACCCAGTACTTC.

This clone was observed once. J is TRBJ1-2 and V is TRBV6-6; a possible D gene is TRBD1 (6 bases). Per germline, CDR1 MNHNY and CDR2 SVGAGI (reference sequence). The V end was cut by 6 bases, the J end by 2 bases, with 13 bases between. The CDR3 sequence is 14 residues long. DNA for the CDR3: TGTGCCAGCAGATCCGACAGGACCAACTATGGCTACACCTTC. Its protein is CASRSDRTNYGYTF.

The rearrangement joins TRBV9 to TRBJ2-2; D may be TRBD1 (6 bases). The CDR3 loop spans 15 amino acids. V shed 0 bases and J shed 7 bases, with 13 bases lying between them. Per germline, CDR1 SGDLS and CDR2 YYNGEE. The CDR3 region is CASSVEGTSGGELFF. The DNA of the CDR3 is TGTGCCAGCAGCGTAGAGGGGACAAGCGGCGGGGAGCTGTTTTTT.

The table lists this clone with a few counts. This chain joins TRBV6-5 and TRBJ2-1; D is ambiguous. CDR1 and CDR2 from the germline V gene are MNHEY and SVGAGI. Trimming pared 7 bases from V and 5 bases from J, leaving 6 bases between. The CDR3 consists of 11 residues. The CDR3 bases are TGTGCCAGCACCCTAAACAATGAGCAGTTCTTC. Protein sequence: CASTLNNEQFF.

This chain connects TRBV3-1 (or the pseudogene TRBV3-2) to TRBJ2-7; the match to TRBD1 covers 7 bases. V dropped 5 bases and J dropped 0; count of bases not matched to a gene: 13. From germline, CDR1 is LGHDT and CDR2 YNNKEL (reference sequence). The CDR3 extends over 17 amino acids. The CDR3 sequence is CASSSKRHRGLSYEQYF. The DNA for the CDR3 is TGTGCCAGCAGCTCTAAACGGCACAGGGGCCTCTCCTACGAGCAGTACTTC.

The chain has TRBV6-5 and TRBJ2-1; possible D gene TRBD2, 5 bases. Trimming removed 7 bases from V and 7 bases from J, with 8 bases in between. There are 11 residues in the CDR3. The germline CDR1 and CDR2 sequences are MNHEY and SVGAGI. Written as DNA, the CDR3 is TGTGCCAGCATCCGGGGAAATGAGCAGTTCTTC. Protein product: CASIRGNEQFF.

The rearrangement uses TRBV15 and TRBJ2-2; a weak D match, TRBD2 (7 bases). The V gene lost 0 bases and the J gene lost 3 bases, with 14 bases spanning the gap. Germline V gives CDR1 LNHNV, CDR2 YYDKDF (reference sequence). The CDR3 spans 17 residues. CDR3 DNA sequence: TGTGCCACCAGCAGAGATGTTAGGGGGGGCGACACCGGGGAGCTGTTTTTT. Its protein product is CATSRDVRGGDTGELFF.

The rearrangement uses TRBV30 and TRBJ1-1; TRBD1 might be the D (6 bases). The germline CDR1 and CDR2 sequences are GTSNPN and SVGIG (reference sequence). The CDR3 loop spans 15 amino acids. With 8 bases removed from V and 2 bases from J, the gap between germline ends came to 21 bases. CDR3 nucleotide sequence: TGTGCCGGCCGGGGACAAGGGCTTATTAACACTGAAGCTTTCTTT. Amino acids: CAGRGQGLINTEAFF. Combining the CDR3 with reference TRBV30 and TRBJ1-1 gives the whole variable domain SQTIHQWPATLVQPVGSPLSLECTVEGTSNPNLYWYRQAAGRGLQLLFYSVGIGQISSEVPQNLSASRPQDRQFILSSKKLLLSDSGFYLCAGRGQGLINTEAFFGQGTRLTVV.

The chain carries TRBV6-5 and TRBJ1-2, with 11 bases lining up with TRBD1. The CDR3 extends over 15 amino acids. The trim removed 4 bases at V and 1 base at J, leaving 2 bases unmatched. Per the germline V gene, CDR1 is MNHEY and CDR2 is SVGAGI. For the CDR3, the DNA is TGTGCCAGCAGTTCGGACAGGGGGCATAACTATGGCTACACCTTC. Residues: CASSSDRGHNYGYTF.

This clone was counted once. The chain carries TRBV7-8 and TRBJ1-2; no reliable D call. V was clipped by 1 base and J by 5 bases, with 11 bases between them. This CDR3 has 14 residues. The germline gives CDR1 SGHVS, CDR2 FQNEAQ. The CDR3, as DNA: TGTGCCAGCAGCTTAGTAACGGCAGCGTATGGCTACACCTTC. Amino acids: CASSLVTAAYGYTF.

The rearrangement links TRBV5-1 to TRBJ1-2; D is perhaps TRBD1 (6 bases). The V end lost 0 bases, the J end lost 6 bases, and 15 bases lay between the germline ends. Germline V lookup: CDR1 SGHRS, CDR2 YFSETQ. This CDR3 is 15 amino acids long. The CDR3 coding sequence is TGCGCCAGCAGCTTGGGGTGGGCAGGGGAAGATGGCTACACCTTC. It codes for CASSLGWAGEDGYTF.

V and J are TRBV18 and TRBJ1-1; D possibly corresponds to TRBD1 (5 bases). The CDR3 is made up of 14 amino acids. With 6 bases removed from V and 5 bases from J, the gap between germline ends came to 16 bases. In germline, CDR1 is KGHSH, CDR2 LQKENI. CDR3 protein: CASSPYRGETEAFF. The CDR3 region has the DNA TGTGCCAGCTCCCCTTATAGGGGTGAAACTGAAGCTTTCTTT.

The chain carries TRBV5-4 and TRBJ1-6, with TRBD1 matching over 7 bases. The CDR3 sequence is 16 residues long. J gave up 0 bases and V 3 bases, and 3 bases lay outside the gene matches. Per germline, CDR1 SGHNT and CDR2 YYREEE (reference sequence). The CDR3 is CASSSGTDSYNSPLHF. The CDR3 DNA is TGTGCCAGCAGCTCCGGGACAGACTCCTATAATTCACCCCTCCACTTT. Drawing the rest from reference TRBV5-4 and TRBJ1-6, the complete variable domain is ETGVTQSPTHLIKTRGQQVTLRCSSQSGHNTVSWYQQALGQGPQFIFQYYREEENGRGNFPPRFSGLQFPNYSSELNVNALELDDSALYLCASSSGTDSYNSPLHFGNGTRLTVT.

CDR3 loop: CASSPGSKRVNEQFF. Here the CDR3 DNA reads TGTGCCAGCAGCCCCGGATCTAAGCGGGTCAATGAGCAGTTCTTC. This chain connects TRBV3-1 (or the pseudogene TRBV3-2) to TRBJ2-1, with a tentative D call TRBD2 (6 bases). V was pared by 4 bases and J by 6 bases, with 16 bases between. This CDR3 has 15 residues. Germline assignment: CDR1 LGHDT and CDR2 YNNKEL (reference sequence).

The chain is built from TRBV15 and TRBJ1-1; D might be TRBD1 (6 bases). Trimming left V 0 bases short and J 6 bases short, with 11 bases between. Per germline, CDR1 LNHNV and CDR2 YYDKDF (reference sequence). The length of the CDR3 is 14 residues. DNA of the CDR3: TGTGCCACCAGCAGAGATACAGGGAAGGCTGAAGCTTTCTTT. This translates into CATSRDTGKAEAFF.

This clone occurred a few times. This rearrangement joins TRBV30 to TRBJ2-6; TRBD2 might be the D (5 bases). V dropped 1 base and J dropped 1 base, with 5 bases sitting between them. Germline assignment: CDR1 GTSNPN and CDR2 SVGIG (reference sequence). This CDR3 has 14 residues. In nucleotides, the CDR3 is TGTGCCTGGAGTGCGGGATCTGGGGCCAACGTCCTGACTTTC. This encodes CAWSAGSGANVLTF.

This clone was recorded only once. The V call is TRBV11-2, the J call TRBJ1-2, with D perhaps matching TRBD1 (5 bases). V was cut by 5 bases and J by 7 bases, with 14 bases left in between. From germline, CDR1 is SGHAT and CDR2 FQNNGV. The CDR3 spans 13 residues. The CDR3 reads CASSPLPGSGYTF. The CDR3 DNA is TGTGCCAGCAGCCCCCTTCCAGGGTCTGGCTACACCTTC.